This T cell receptor beta chain was captured by sequencing in a study of blood T cells in healthy people across ages. Germline V lookup: CDR1 SEHNR, CDR2 FQNEAQ (reference sequence). This CDR3 comprises 13 residues. Trimming removed 4 bases from V and 3 bases from J, with 10 bases in between. Primed by a sample-barcoded 5' primer and a J-beta primer mix, a second PCR proceeded for about 6 to 12 cycles. TCRdb reprocessed the 5' RACE reads with MiXCR, giving one entry per CDR3 protein. The table has 750,000 to 1,000,000 distinct CDR3 sequences, approximately 32% seen once. The same specimen was also included in a second study, on T cells of mothers and their children. Per that study: In this cohort, donors were three healthy Caucasian mothers plus their six children. Related and unrelated pairs show TCR recombination output that thymic selection shapes similarly.

The sample consisted of blood. This receptor was taken from a middle-aged woman in good health. The chain combines TRBV7-9 with TRBJ2-7, with D possibly TRBD1 on 6 matching bases. CDR3 DNA: TGTGCCAGCAGCTCATGGGGGCTCTACGAGCAGTACTTC. Its protein is CASSSWGLYEQYF.